These 16 T cell receptor beta chains were sequenced from one sample in a study of vaccination and CD4 T cells after COVID-19. Treatment specified: approximately nine-day PBMC culture with coronavirus spike peptide pools or control peptides (ViraFEST assay). For these TCRs, the target antigens are not known. Sequence data for DNA of cultured CD4+ T cells were generated by the Oncomine TCR Beta short-read assay. TCRdb reprocessed the PCR reads via MiXCR and lists one record per CDR3 protein. The sample lists more than 10,000 distinct CDR3 sequences, roughly 29% occurring once. Sequenced here: CD4+ T cells from blood, cultured in vitro, sampled after SARS-CoV-2 vaccination. All receptors come from a human donor who had recovered from COVID-19.

The V gene is TRBV5-4, the J gene TRBJ2-7; D is unresolved. V was pared by 5 bases and J by 2 bases, with 11 bases between. Germline assignment: CDR1 SGHNT and CDR2 YYREEE (reference sequence). The CDR3 spans 13 residues. As DNA, the CDR3 is TGTGCCAGCAGGTTGAGTCCCACCTACGAGCAGTACTTC. Its translation is CASRLSPTYEQYF.

This chain joins TRBV15 and TRBJ2-1, with unresolved D. The CDR3 totals 11 residues. Trimming shortened V by 1 base and J by 6 bases, and 1 base separated the two germline ends. In germline, CDR1 is LNHNV, CDR2 YYDKDF (reference sequence). The CDR3 reads CATSRVNEQFF. The CDR3 DNA is TGTGCCACCAGCAGAGTCAATGAGCAGTTCTTC.

This clonotype was observed a handful of times. V gene TRBV7-2 combines with J gene TRBJ1-5; 10 bases match TRBD1. Germline loops: CDR1 SGHTA, CDR2 FQGNSA. The CDR3 is made up of 16 amino acids. The ends lost 5 bases at V and 6 bases at J; junction bases unmatched: 10. CDR3 sequence reads: CASSPSSTGGSQPQHF. The CDR3 region has the DNA TGTGCCAGCAGCCCGAGCTCGACAGGGGGCAGTCAGCCCCAGCATTTT. The whole variable domain, filled in from reference TRBV7-2 and TRBJ1-5, reads GAGVSQSPSNKVTEKGKDVELRCDPISGHTALYWYRQSLGQGLEFLIYFQGNSAPDKSGLPSDRFSAERTGGSVSTLTIQRTQQEDSAVYLCASSPSSTGGSQPQHFGDGTRLSIL.

This clonotype was counted between two and nine times. This chain joins TRBV27 and TRBJ2-7; D ambiguous. Trimming stripped 10 bases from V and 5 bases from J, with 24 bases between. The CDR3 sequence is 15 residues long. The V gene's germline CDR1 is MNHEY and CDR2 SMNVEV (reference sequence). The CDR3 DNA sequence: TGTGCCACCGCCTCTGCAGGACCGAAAACCAACGAGCAGTACTTC. Its translation is CATASAGPKTNEQYF.

This rearrangement joins TRBV19 to TRBJ1-1; 7 bases are a match to TRBD1. CDR3 length: 13 residues. Losses at the gene ends were 8 bases for V and 0 bases for J; bases not matched to a gene: 3. The germline V gene encodes CDR1 LNHDA and CDR2 SQIVND (reference sequence). CDR3 nucleotides: TGTGCCAGTGGGGGACAGATGAACACTGAAGCTTTCTTT. This encodes CASGGQMNTEAFF. Full variable domain (outside the CDR3, taken from reference TRBV19 and TRBJ1-1): DGGITQSPKYLFRKEGQNVTLSCEQNLNHDAMYWYRQDPGQGLRLIYYSQIVNDFQKGDIAEGYSVSREKKESFPLTVTSAQKNPTAFYLCASGGQMNTEAFFGQGTRLTVV.

The chain couples TRBV7-2 to TRBJ2-1; 9 nucleotides match TRBD2. Looked up from germline, CDR1 is SGHTA and CDR2 is FQGNSA. J lost 5 bases, V lost 0 bases, and 11 bases had no gene match. The CDR3 is made up of 18 amino acids. CDR3 residues: CASSLAASGDSLNNEQFF. CDR3 coding DNA: TGTGCCAGCAGCTTAGCGGCTAGCGGGGACTCGCTCAACAATGAGCAGTTCTTC.

J is TRBJ2-1 and V is TRBV6-1; 13 bases fit TRBD2. V lost 6 bases, J lost 0 bases, and 2 bases stayed unmatched. The CDR3 has 16 residues. The germline gives CDR1 MNHNS, CDR2 SASEGT. CDR3 sequence: CASRLAGGSSYNEQFF. CDR3 nucleotide sequence: TGTGCCAGCAGACTAGCGGGAGGGTCCTCCTACAATGAGCAGTTCTTC.

The chain combines TRBV28 with TRBJ2-1; 7 bases fit TRBD1. This CDR3 has 12 residues. Trimming removed 5 bases from V and 13 bases from J; junction bases left unmatched: 8. Germline CDR1 reads MDHEN; CDR2 reads SYDVKM. The CDR3 loop reads CASSLLQGKQFF. CDR3 in DNA: TGTGCCAGCAGTCTCCTACAGGGGAAACAGTTCTTC. Drawing the rest from reference TRBV28 and TRBJ2-1, the complete variable domain is DVKVTQSSRYLVKRTGEKVFLECVQDMDHENMFWYRQDPGLGLRLIYFSYDVKMKEKGDIPEGYSVSREKKERFSLILESASTNQTSMYLCASSLLQGKQFFGPGTRLTVL.

As DNA, the CDR3 is TGCGCCAGCACCAGTTCAGGGTTAAGCAATCAGCCCCAGCATTTT. This sequence encodes CASTSSGLSNQPQHF. V and J are TRBV10-1 and TRBJ1-5; D perhaps matches TRBD1 (5 bases). Trimming removed 7 bases from V and 1 base from J, with 14 bases in between. The CDR3 has 15 amino acids. Germline V gene sequence: CDR1 WNHNN, CDR2 SYGVQD (reference sequence).

The chain employs TRBV27 and TRBJ2-3; TRBD2 matches at 8 bases. V shed 6 bases and J 0 bases; nucleotides not matched to a gene: 8. CDR3 length: 16 amino acids. Germline V CDR1 and CDR2: MNHEY, SMNVEV (reference sequence). CDR3 in DNA: TGTGCCAGCAGGAAAAAAGCGGGAGCCAGCACAGATACGCAGTATTTT. Its protein is CASRKKAGASTDTQYF.

In this sample, this clonotype turned up a few times. The V and J genes are TRBV6-1 and TRBJ2-7; possible D gene TRBD2, 6 bases. The CDR3 length is 15 residues. Trimming removed 8 bases from V and 3 bases from J, with 20 bases in between. The germline V gene encodes CDR1 MNHNS and CDR2 SASEGT. CDR3 protein: CASYASSAGRYEQYF. CDR3 bases: TGTGCCAGCTACGCCTCATCAGCGGGCCGCTACGAGCAGTACTTC.

In its sample, this clonotype ranks as medium-sized. The chain links TRBV24-1 to TRBJ2-5; 13 nucleotides align to TRBD2. This CDR3 comprises 14 residues. Germline lookup yields CDR1 KGHDR and CDR2 SFDVKD. The junction had 3 bases not matched to a gene; V was cut back by 3 bases and J by 9 bases. The DNA of the CDR3 is TGTGCCACCAGTGATCCAACTAGCGGGAGGGCCCAGTACTTC. Translating gives CATSDPTSGRAQYF.

The chain employs TRBV28 and TRBJ2-7; 10 bases fit TRBD1. The germline gives CDR1 MDHEN, CDR2 SYDVKM. The CDR3 sequence is 14 residues long. V trimming: 5 bases; J trimming: 4 bases; junction bases outside the gene matches: 5. As DNA, the CDR3 is TGTGCCAGCAGTACCCCGGGACAGGGGTACGAGCAGTACTTC. It yields the protein CASSTPGQGYEQYF.

This chain connects TRBV10-1 to TRBJ2-7, with TRBD2 as a possible D gene (5 bases). Trimming removed 3 bases from V and 3 bases from J, with 15 bases in between. The CDR3 is 15 residues long. Germline V gene data show CDR1 as WNHNN and CDR2 as SYGVQD (reference sequence). CDR3 in amino acids: CASSDSRTDHYEQYF. The CDR3 nucleotides read TGCGCCAGCAGTGACTCCCGGACTGACCACTACGAGCAGTACTTC.

The rearrangement joins TRBV6-1 to TRBJ2-7, with 14 bases that match TRBD2. Trimming removed 5 bases from V and 7 bases from J; junction bases left unmatched: 19. The CDR3 consists of 19 residues. In germline, CDR1 is MNHNS, CDR2 SASEGT. The CDR3 DNA is TGTGCCAGCAGTCCCAAGCCTCGACGGGGACTAGCGGGAGTGGGGGAGCAGTACTTC. Protein sequence: CASSPKPRRGLAGVGEQYF.

The genes are TRBV20-1 and TRBJ1-6; D perhaps matches TRBD1 (5 bases). The CDR3 is 13 residues long. Germline V gene lookup returns CDR1 DFQATT and CDR2 SNEGSKA (reference sequence). Trimming removed 3 bases at V and 13 bases at J, with 16 bases between. The CDR3 coding sequence is TGCAGTGCTAGTCTCGGACGGGACGCGCCCCTCCACTTT. Its translation: CSASLGRDAPLHF.